This T cell receptor (beta chain) was profiled in a study of blood T cells in healthy people across ages. Donors were healthy Caucasian individuals from Russia aged about 6 to 100. A second PCR of roughly 7 to 11 cycles used a sample-barcoded 5' primer and a J-beta primer mix. TCRdb passed the 5' RACE reads through MiXCR, listing each CDR3 protein once. The sample has hundreds of thousands of distinct CDR3 sequences, over 20% seen once. Germline V gene data show CDR1 as SGDLS and CDR2 as YYNGEE. V was pared by 1 base and J by 2 bases, with 2 bases of the junction left unmatched. There are 15 residues in the CDR3.

The chain links TRBV9 to TRBJ2-3; 9 bases are shared with TRBD2. The source of this sequence is a man in his sixties or seventies in good health. Sequencing was carried out using blood. Here the CDR3 DNA reads TGTGCCAGCAGCGTACTAGCGGGACCCACAGATACGCAGTATTTT. Protein: CASSVLAGPTDTQYF.